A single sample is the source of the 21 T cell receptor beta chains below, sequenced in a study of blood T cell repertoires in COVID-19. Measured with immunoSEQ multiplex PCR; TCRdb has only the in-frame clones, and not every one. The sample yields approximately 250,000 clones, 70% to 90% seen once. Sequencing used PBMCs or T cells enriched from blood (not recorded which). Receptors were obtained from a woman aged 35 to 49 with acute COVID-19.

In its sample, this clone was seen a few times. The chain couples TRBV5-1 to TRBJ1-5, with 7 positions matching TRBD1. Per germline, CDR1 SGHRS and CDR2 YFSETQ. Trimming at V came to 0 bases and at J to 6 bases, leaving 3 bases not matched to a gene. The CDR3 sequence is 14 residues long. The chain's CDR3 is CASSLEEGAQPQHF. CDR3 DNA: TGCGCCAGCAGCTTGGAGGAGGGGGCTCAGCCCCAGCATTTT.

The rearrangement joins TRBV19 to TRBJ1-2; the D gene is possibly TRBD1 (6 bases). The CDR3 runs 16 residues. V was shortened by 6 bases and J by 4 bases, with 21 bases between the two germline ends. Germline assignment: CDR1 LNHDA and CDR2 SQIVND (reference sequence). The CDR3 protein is CASRPPGQGLLYGYTF. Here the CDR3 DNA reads TGTGCCAGTAGGCCACCGGGACAAGGACTCCTCTATGGCTACACCTTC.

CDR3 DNA sequence: TGTGCCAGCAAGAAACAGGGGGATAGCTACGAGCAGTACTTC. Amino acid sequence: CASKKQGDSYEQYF. J is TRBJ2-7 and V is TRBV7-9; TRBD1 agrees at 8 bases. V was clipped by 7 bases and J by 3 bases; unmatched bases: 8. The germline V gene encodes CDR1 SEHNR and CDR2 FQNEAQ (reference sequence). The CDR3 loop spans 14 amino acids.

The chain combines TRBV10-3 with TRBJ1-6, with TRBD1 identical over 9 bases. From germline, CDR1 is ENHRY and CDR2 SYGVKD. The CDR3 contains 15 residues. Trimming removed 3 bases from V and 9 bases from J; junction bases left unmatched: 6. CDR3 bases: TGTGCCATCAGTGAAGACAGGGGGATGGGTTCACCCCTCCACTTT. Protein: CAISEDRGMGSPLHF.

The chain's CDR3 is CASSRGTGGETQYF. CDR3 sequence (DNA): TGTGCCAGCAGCCGTGGGACAGGGGGGGAGACCCAGTACTTC. This chain uses TRBV28 with TRBJ2-5; 11 nucleotides match TRBD1. Germline trimming cut 6 bases from V and 5 bases from J; bases unmatched to any gene: 5. Germline V CDR1 and CDR2: MDHEN, SYDVKM. The CDR3 consists of 14 residues.

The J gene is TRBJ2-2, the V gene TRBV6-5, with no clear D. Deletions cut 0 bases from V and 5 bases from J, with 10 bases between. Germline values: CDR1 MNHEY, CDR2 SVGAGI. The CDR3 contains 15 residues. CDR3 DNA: TGTGCCAGCAGTTACTCCCCTCGTTTAACCGGGGAGCTGTTTTTT. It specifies CASSYSPRLTGELFF.

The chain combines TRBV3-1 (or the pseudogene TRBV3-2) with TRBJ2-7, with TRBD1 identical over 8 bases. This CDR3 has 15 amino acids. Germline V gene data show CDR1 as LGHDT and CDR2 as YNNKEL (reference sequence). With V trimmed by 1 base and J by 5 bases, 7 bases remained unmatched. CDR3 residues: CASSQGWTGRDEQYF. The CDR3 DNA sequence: TGTGCCAGCAGCCAAGGTTGGACAGGGCGCGACGAGCAGTACTTC.

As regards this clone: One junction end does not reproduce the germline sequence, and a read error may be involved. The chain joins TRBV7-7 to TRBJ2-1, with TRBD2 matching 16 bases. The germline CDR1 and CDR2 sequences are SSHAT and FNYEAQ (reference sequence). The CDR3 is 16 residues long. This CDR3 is CASSPGLAGGIYEQFF. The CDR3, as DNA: TGTGCTAGCAGCCCGGGACTAGCGGGAGGGATATATGAGCAGTTCTTC.

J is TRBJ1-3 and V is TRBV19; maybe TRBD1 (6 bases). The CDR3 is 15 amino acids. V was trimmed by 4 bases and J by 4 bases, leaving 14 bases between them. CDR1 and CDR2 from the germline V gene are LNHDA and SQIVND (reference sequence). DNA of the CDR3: TGTGCCAGTAGTAATATGGGGGCGCCCGGAAACACCATATATTTT. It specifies CASSNMGAPGNTIYF.

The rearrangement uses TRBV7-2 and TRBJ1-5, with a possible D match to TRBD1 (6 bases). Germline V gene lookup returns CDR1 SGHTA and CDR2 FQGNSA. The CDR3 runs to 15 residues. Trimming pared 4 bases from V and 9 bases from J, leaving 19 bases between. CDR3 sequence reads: CASSSREGGGVPQHF. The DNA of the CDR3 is TGTGCCAGCAGCTCAAGGGAGGGGGGTGGTGTGCCCCAGCATTTT.

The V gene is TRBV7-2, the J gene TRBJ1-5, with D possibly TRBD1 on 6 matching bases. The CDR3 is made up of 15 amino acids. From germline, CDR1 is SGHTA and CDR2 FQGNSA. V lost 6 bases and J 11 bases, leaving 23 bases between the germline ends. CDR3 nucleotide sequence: TGTGCCAGCAGTATAGCGGGGGGCGGGCTTGGGGCCCAGCATTTT. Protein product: CASSIAGGGLGAQHF.

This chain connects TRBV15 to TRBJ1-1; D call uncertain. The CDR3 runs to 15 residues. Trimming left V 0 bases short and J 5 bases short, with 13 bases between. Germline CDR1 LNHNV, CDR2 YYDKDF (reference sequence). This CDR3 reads CATSRDQVSWTEAFF. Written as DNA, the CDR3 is TGTGCCACCAGCAGAGATCAGGTTTCGTGGACTGAAGCTTTCTTT.

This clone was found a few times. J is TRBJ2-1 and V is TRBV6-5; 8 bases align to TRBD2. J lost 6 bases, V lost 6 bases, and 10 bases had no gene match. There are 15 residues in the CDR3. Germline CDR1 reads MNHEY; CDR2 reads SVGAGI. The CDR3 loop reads CASSFGSGSGNEQFF. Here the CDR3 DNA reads TGTGCCAGCAGCTTCGGGAGCGGGAGTGGCAATGAGCAGTTCTTC.

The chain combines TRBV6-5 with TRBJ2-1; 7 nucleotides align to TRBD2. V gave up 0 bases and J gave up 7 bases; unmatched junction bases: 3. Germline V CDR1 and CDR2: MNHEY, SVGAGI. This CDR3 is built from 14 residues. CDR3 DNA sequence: TGTGCCAGCAGTTACTCGTTCGGGGGGAATGAGCAGTTCTTC. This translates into CASSYSFGGNEQFF.

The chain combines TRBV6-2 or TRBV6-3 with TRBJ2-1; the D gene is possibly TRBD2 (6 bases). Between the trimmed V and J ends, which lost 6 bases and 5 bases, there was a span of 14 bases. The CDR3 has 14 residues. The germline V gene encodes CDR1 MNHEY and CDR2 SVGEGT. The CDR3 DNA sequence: TGTGCCAGCAGCCCTTCTAGCGCACACAATGAGCAGTTCTTC. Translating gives CASSPSSAHNEQFF.

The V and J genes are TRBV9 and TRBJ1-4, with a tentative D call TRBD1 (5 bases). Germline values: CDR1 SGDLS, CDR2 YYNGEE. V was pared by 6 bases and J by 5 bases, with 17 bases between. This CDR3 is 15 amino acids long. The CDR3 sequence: CASTIPGGSNEKLFF. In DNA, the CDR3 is TGTGCCAGCACTATCCCCGGGGGGAGCAATGAAAAACTGTTTTTT. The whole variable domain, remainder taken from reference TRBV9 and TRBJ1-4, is DSGVTQTPKHLITATGQRVTLRCSPRSGDLSVYWYQQSLDQGLQFLIQYYNGEERAKGNILERFSAQQFPDLHSELNLSSLELGDSALYFCASTIPGGSNEKLFFGSGTQLSVL.

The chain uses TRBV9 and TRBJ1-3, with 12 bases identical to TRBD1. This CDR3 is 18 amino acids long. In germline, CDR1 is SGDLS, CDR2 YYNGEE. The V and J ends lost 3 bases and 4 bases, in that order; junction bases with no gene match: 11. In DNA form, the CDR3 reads TGTGCCAGCAGCGGGTCACCGGGACAGGGGGCGCCAGGAAACACCATATATTTT. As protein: CASSGSPGQGAPGNTIYF.

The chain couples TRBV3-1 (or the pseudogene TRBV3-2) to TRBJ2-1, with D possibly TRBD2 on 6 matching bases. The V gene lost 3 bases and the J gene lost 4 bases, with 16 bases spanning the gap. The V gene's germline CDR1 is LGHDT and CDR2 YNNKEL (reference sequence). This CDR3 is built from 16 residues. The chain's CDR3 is CASSHLPAGGYNEQFF. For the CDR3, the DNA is TGTGCCAGCAGCCACCTCCCGGCCGGGGGTTACAATGAGCAGTTCTTC.

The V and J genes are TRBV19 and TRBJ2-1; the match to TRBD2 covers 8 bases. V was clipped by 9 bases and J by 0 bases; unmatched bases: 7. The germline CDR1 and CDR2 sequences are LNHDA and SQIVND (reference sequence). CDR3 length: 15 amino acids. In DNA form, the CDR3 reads TGTGCCAGCAGGACTAGCCGGAGCTCCTACAATGAGCAGTTCTTC. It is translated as CASRTSRSSYNEQFF.

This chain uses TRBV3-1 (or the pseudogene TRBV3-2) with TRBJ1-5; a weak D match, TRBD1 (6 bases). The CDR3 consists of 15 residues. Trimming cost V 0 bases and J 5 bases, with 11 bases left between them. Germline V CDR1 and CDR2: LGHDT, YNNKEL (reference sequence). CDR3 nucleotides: TGTGCCAGCAGCCAAGATCCAGCAGGGGATCAGCCCCAGCATTTT. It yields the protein CASSQDPAGDQPQHF.

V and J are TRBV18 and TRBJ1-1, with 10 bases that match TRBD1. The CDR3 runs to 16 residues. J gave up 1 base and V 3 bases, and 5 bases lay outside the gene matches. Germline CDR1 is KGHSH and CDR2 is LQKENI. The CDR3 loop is CASSPGTGAKNTEAFF. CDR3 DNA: TGTGCCAGCTCACCGGGGACAGGGGCCAAGAACACTGAAGCTTTCTTT. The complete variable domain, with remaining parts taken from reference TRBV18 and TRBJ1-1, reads NAGVMQNPRHLVRRRGQEARLRCSPMKGHSHVYWYRQLPEEGLKFMVYLQKENIIDESGMPKERFSAEFPKEGPSILRIQQVVRGDSAAYFCASSPGTGAKNTEAFFGQGTRLTVV.